The sequence of this TCR beta chain was determined in a study of control samples from healthy donors and cancer patients (TCRdb year 2020). As for this clone: Which antigen it targets is not known. Base quality data are lacking; no much larger clone is found one base away.

Libraries were constructed by the immunoSEQ multiplex PCR assay. TCRdb retrieved this table from immuneACCESS and kept in-frame rearrangements only. Not all clones are present; in checked studies, unresolved V genes account for under half, and no reason is known for the remainder. This sample gives more than 95,000 clones in total; 83% of them show up just once. Together, the top ten hold roughly an eighth of the sample. V is shortened by 0 bases, J by 8 bases, and the region joining them spans 14 bases. Reading from cysteine to phenylalanine, the CDR3 counts 15 amino acids. Only the CDR3 region is kept as DNA, spanning 45 bases read in frame from base 1. From a lookup of the germline V gene, CDR1 and CDR2 are LGHNA and YNFKEQ.

The rearranged segments are TRBV4-2 and TRBJ2-1, with the D call perhaps TRBD1 or TRBD2, each one matching 5 bases. The specimen was blood. The receptor was derived from a woman aged 50 to 65 in good health. CDR3 sequence: CASSQEGDPRYEQFF. The DNA sequence is as follows: TGTGCCAGCAGCCAAGAGGGGGACCCGCGGTATGAGCAGTTCTTC.